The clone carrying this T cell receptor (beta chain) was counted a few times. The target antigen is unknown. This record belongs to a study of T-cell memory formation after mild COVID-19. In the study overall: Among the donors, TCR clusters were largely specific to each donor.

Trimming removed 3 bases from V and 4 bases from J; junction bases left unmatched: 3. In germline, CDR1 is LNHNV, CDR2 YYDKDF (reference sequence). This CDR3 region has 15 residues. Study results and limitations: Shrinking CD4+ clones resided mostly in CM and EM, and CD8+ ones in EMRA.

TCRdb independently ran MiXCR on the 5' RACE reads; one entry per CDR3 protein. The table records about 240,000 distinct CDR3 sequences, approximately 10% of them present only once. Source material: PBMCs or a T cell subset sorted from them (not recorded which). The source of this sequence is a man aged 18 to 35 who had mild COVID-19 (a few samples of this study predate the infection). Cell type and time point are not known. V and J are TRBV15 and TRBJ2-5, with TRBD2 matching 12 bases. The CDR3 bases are TGTGCCACCAGCAGCGCTAGCGGGGGGGCAGAGACCCAGTACTTC. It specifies CATSSASGGAETQYF.